This T cell receptor (beta chain) was sequenced in a study of T-cell memory formation after mild COVID-19. On the study more broadly: Each donor largely had its own TCR clusters. Regarding the study as a whole: Contracting CD8+ clones were enriched in EMRA, CD4+ mainly in CM and EM.

TCRdb called the 5' RACE reads again in MiXCR, with one record for every CDR3 protein. The profile covers some 290,000 distinct CDR3 sequences, with about 17% appearing a single time and 22% taken by the ten largest. Turning to this clonotype: As yet, its antigen is unknown. The junction and the germline gene differ at one end; a read error may be behind it.

The source material was PBMCs or a T cell subset sorted from them (not recorded which). This TCR was recovered from a man aged 18 to 29 who had mild COVID-19 (a few samples of this study predate the infection). Cell type and time point are not known.

CDR3 protein: CASSQGWDRNYGYTF. In nucleotides, the CDR3 is TGTGCCAGCAGCCAAGGATGGGACAGAAACTACGGCTACACCTTC. The rearrangement joins TRBV3-1 to TRBJ1-2; 7 nucleotides match TRBD1. CDR3 length: 15 residues. The V gene's germline CDR1 is LGHDT and CDR2 YNNKEL (reference sequence).